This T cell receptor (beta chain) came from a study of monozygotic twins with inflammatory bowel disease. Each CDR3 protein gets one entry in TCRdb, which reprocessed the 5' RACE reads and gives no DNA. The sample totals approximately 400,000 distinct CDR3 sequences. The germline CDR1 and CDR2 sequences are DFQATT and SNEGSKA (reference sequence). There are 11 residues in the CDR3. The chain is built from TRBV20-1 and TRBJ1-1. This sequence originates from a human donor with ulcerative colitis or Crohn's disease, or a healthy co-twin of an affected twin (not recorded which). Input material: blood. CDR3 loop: CSARVWTEAFF.